This paragraph reports one T cell receptor beta chain. What it binds is not known. The sample belongs to a study of T cell responses to AZD1222 COVID-19 vaccine. Study observations and caveats: Close to half of spike-specific TCRs reportedly recognize unmutated variant regions. Clonal diversity was possibly underestimated, and the donors were mostly white British, with more females.

Generated by immunoSEQ multiplex PCR, the TCRdb table keeps only in-frame clones and is missing some. Of tens of thousands of clones in the sample, 75% to 85% are singletons; the top ten hold under 65%. The length of the CDR3 is 16 residues. Germline CDR1 is SEHNR and CDR2 is FQNEAQ (reference sequence). V dropped 0 bases and J dropped 5 bases, with 16 bases sitting between them. This rearrangement joins TRBV7-9 to TRBJ1-1; no definite D call. The source of this sequence is an adult in good health. The material was peripheral blood, obtained on day 0 of AZD1222 vaccination. The CDR3 region is CASSLASGWGGTEAFF. In DNA, the CDR3 is TGTGCCAGCAGCTTAGCGAGTGGATGGGGAGGGACTGAAGCTTTCTTT.